This is a list of T cell receptor beta chains from one sample in a study of blood T cell repertoires in COVID-19. TCRdb's table, derived via immunoSEQ multiplex PCR, lists solely in-frame clones and lacks some. The repertoire has 65,000 or so clones, around four fifths of them found once; the top ten carry roughly 4%. The sequenced sample consisted of peripheral blood. Every receptor here comes from a man aged 60 to 75 with acute or convalescent COVID-19. The conserved cysteine and the conserved F or W are not part of the CDR3 here. Each record gives: CDR3 protein, CDR3 length, D gene, J gene, V gene. A D gene is named only where the DNA matches it firmly.

ASSPRQGDSEQF | 12 | TRBD1 | TRBJ2-1 | TRBV7-2
ASSQAGTGDMNTEAF | 15 | TRBD1 | TRBJ1-1 | TRBV4-2
ASSPWTSGNEQF | 12 | TRBD2 | TRBJ2-1 | TRBV27
ASSVSGGSLTDTQY | 14 | TRBD2 | TRBJ2-3 | TRBV9
ASGQQGGNTEAF | 12 | NA | TRBJ1-1 | TRBV5-1
ASSVRTSQVADTQY | 14 | TRBD2 | TRBJ2-3 | TRBV7-9
ASSLSYRPTEAF | 12 | NA | TRBJ1-1 | TRBV28
ASSAGRVHSAEAF | 13 | NA | TRBJ1-1 | TRBV2
ASSQAGVTEAF | 11 | NA | TRBJ1-1 | TRBV4-2
ASSPRTKDTPLH | 12 | NA | TRBJ1-6 | TRBV18
ASRTQGVDEKLF | 12 | TRBD1 | TRBJ1-4 | TRBV13
ASSKWGRGPGAL | 12 | NA | TRBJ2-7 | TRBV21-1
ASSLAGQGNTEAF | 13 | TRBD1 | TRBJ1-1 | TRBV11-2
ASSLDRDQPQH | 11 | NA | TRBJ1-5 | TRBV7-8
ATSDSGGYGYT | 11 | TRBD1 | TRBJ1-2 | TRBV24-1
ASSSQHHRDINQPQH | 15 | NA | TRBJ1-5 | TRBV19
ASSLIADTQY | 10 | NA | TRBJ2-3 | TRBV27
AWSVLTGKNTEAF | 13 | TRBD1 | TRBJ1-1 | TRBV30
ASSSARVGANEQF | 13 | NA | TRBJ2-1 | TRBV28
ASSPDRGRGTEAF | 13 | TRBD1 | TRBJ1-1 | TRBV18
ASRRRYTDTQY | 11 | NA | TRBJ2-3 | TRBV2
AIRSTGNVETQY | 12 | NA | TRBJ2-5 | TRBV10-3
ASSFTGSGDTEAF | 13 | NA | TRBJ1-1 | TRBV5-6
ASSSTGDNSPLH | 12 | NA | TRBJ1-6 | TRBV2
ASSFGSSTVTDTQY | 14 | NA | TRBJ2-3 | TRBV5-1
ASSFGRQETKNIQY | 14 | NA | TRBJ2-4 | TRBV5-1
ASSLTLGGYNEQF | 13 | NA | TRBJ2-1 | TRBV7-3
ASRSDGGYT | 9 | NA | TRBJ1-2 | TRBV6-5
ATSPLGGRATGNTIY | 15 | NA | TRBJ1-3 | TRBV24-1
ASSSLGLENYGYT | 13 | NA | TRBJ1-2 | TRBV21-1